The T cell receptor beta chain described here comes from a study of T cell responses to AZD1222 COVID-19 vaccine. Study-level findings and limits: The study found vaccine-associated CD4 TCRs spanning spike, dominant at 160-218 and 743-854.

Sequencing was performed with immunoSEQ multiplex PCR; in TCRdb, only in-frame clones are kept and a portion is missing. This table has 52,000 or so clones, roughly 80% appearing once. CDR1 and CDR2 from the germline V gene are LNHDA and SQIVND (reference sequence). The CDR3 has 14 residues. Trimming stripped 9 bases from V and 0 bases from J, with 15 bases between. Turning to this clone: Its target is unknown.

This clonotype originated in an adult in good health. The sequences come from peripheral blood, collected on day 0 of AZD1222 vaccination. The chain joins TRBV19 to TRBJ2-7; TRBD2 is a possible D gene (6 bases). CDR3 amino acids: CASTPSAPSYEQYF. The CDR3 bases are TGTGCCAGCACACCTAGCGCTCCCTCCTACGAGCAGTACTTC. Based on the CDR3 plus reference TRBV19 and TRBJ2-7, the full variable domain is DGGITQSPKYLFRKEGQNVTLSCEQNLNHDAMYWYRQDPGQGLRLIYYSQIVNDFQKGDIAEGYSVSREKKESFPLTVTSAQKNPTAFYLCASTPSAPSYEQYFGPGTRLTVT.